Presented here are 27 T cell receptor beta chains from one specimen sequenced in a study of OX40 agonist ivuxolimab in advanced cancers. Some clones are missing from TCRdb's copy, which holds only in-frame ones; the method was immunoSEQ multiplex PCR. The sample consists of around 70,000 clones, roughly 87% of them appearing once. The input for sequencing was CD4+ or CD8+ T cells sorted from blood, taken in a trial of the OX40 agonist ivuxolimab. These TCRs come from an adult with an advanced solid tumor such as melanoma, head and neck, liver or kidney cancer.

This chain connects TRBV7-9 to TRBJ1-1; 9 bases fit TRBD1. The CDR3 extends over 13 amino acids. Germline CDR1 SEHNR, CDR2 FQNEAQ (reference sequence). With 5 bases clipped from V and 5 bases from J, the junction kept 3 bases outside the gene matches. The CDR3 nucleotides are TGTGCCAGCAGCCCCGGGACAGGGACTGAAGCTTTCTTT. Protein sequence: CASSPGTGTEAFF.

This chain joins TRBV6-5 and TRBJ2-7; D is perhaps TRBD1 (5 bases). The germline V and J ends were trimmed by 0 bases and 2 bases, with 11 bases remaining between them. Germline values: CDR1 MNHEY, CDR2 SVGAGI. This CDR3 region has 15 residues. CDR3 bases: TGTGCCAGCAGTTACTCCCCAGGGAAGGCCTACGAGCAGTACTTC. Translation gives CASSYSPGKAYEQYF.

The chain couples TRBV5-5 to TRBJ2-5, with D unresolved. This CDR3 spans 16 amino acids. Germline CDR1 SGHKS, CDR2 YYEKEE (reference sequence). The V end lost 4 bases, the J end lost 5 bases, and 21 bases lay between the germline ends. The CDR3 DNA reads as TGTGCCAGCAGCCGACCCCCTCACTCACCTGAGGAGACCCAGTACTTC. It specifies CASSRPPHSPEETQYF.

This sequence joins TRBV30 and TRBJ1-5, with 8 positions matching TRBD1. The V segment lost 5 bases and the J segment 9 bases; nucleotides outside the gene matches: 6. Germline V CDR1 and CDR2: GTSNPN, SVGIG (reference sequence). This CDR3 has 12 amino acids. The CDR3 loop reads CAWGTGIRPQHF. The CDR3 coding sequence is TGTGCCTGGGGGACAGGCATAAGGCCCCAGCATTTT.

This chain links TRBV5-6 with TRBJ2-1; D possibly corresponds to TRBD1 (6 bases). Germline-derived CDR1 and CDR2 are SGHDT and YYEEEE. The CDR3 is 15 amino acids. V was clipped by 4 bases and J by 0 bases, with 11 bases between them. Here the CDR3 reads CASSRGQISYNEQFF. Here the CDR3 DNA reads TGTGCCAGCAGCCGTGGACAGATCTCCTACAATGAGCAGTTCTTC.

The chain employs TRBV21-1 and TRBJ1-5; TRBD1 is taken as the D call from the table, unchecked against the DNA. TRBV21-1 is marked as a pseudogene. CDR3 length equals 15 residues. This chain's CDR3 is CASSKGQGDKQPQHF. CDR3 coding DNA: TGTGCCAGCAGCAAGGGACAGGGGGATAAACAGCCCCAGCATTTT.

The chain has TRBV4-2 and TRBJ2-1, with 7 bases aligning to TRBD2. Germline trimming cut 0 bases from V and 10 bases from J; bases unmatched to any gene: 9. CDR1 and CDR2 (germline): LGHNA, YNFKEQ. The CDR3 sequence is 15 residues long. CDR3 in amino acids: CASSQDMFAGVEQFF. The CDR3 nucleotides read TGTGCCAGCAGCCAAGATATGTTCGCGGGAGTCGAGCAGTTCTTC.

V usage is TRBV2 and J usage is TRBJ2-3; D is possibly TRBD2 (5 bases). Germline V CDR1 and CDR2: SNHLY, FYNNEI. The CDR3 covers 14 residues. With 7 bases removed from V and 2 bases from J, the gap between germline ends came to 13 bases. The DNA of the CDR3 is TGTGCCAGCAAGGCGGGCCTCGTCACAGATACGCAGTATTTT. The encoded protein is CASKAGLVTDTQYF.

The chain is built from TRBV19 and TRBJ2-1; D tentatively fits TRBD1 or TRBD2 (5 bases each). This CDR3 contains 15 residues. Trimming stripped 7 bases from V and 3 bases from J, with 16 bases between. Germline V gene sequence: CDR1 LNHDA, CDR2 SQIVND (reference sequence). The CDR3 nucleotides read TGTGCCAGTACTACCAAGAGTGGGGGCTACAATGAGCAGTTCTTC. The encoded protein is CASTTKSGGYNEQFF.

V usage is TRBV6-1 and J usage is TRBJ2-7, with 7 bases lining up with TRBD2. The germline V gene encodes CDR1 MNHNS and CDR2 SASEGT. CDR3 size: 13 residues. V trimming: 6 bases; J trimming: 3 bases; junction bases outside the gene matches: 5. CDR3 region: CASRGLSDYEQYF. As DNA, the CDR3 is TGTGCCAGCAGGGGACTAAGCGACTACGAGCAGTACTTC.

With respect to this clone: One junction end disagrees with the germline gene, perhaps due to a read error. The chain recombines TRBV19 with TRBJ2-7, with 11 bases matching TRBD2. The V gene's germline CDR1 is LNHDA and CDR2 SQIVND (reference sequence). CDR3 length: 16 amino acids. Here the CDR3 reads CTSSSLSGRAAYEQYF. CDR3 nucleotides: TGTACCAGTAGTAGTCTTAGCGGGAGGGCAGCCTACGAGCAGTACTTC.

CDR3 residues: CASRWDRSYGYTF. In DNA form, the CDR3 reads TGTGCCAGCAGATGGGACAGGTCCTATGGCTACACCTTC. The genes are TRBV7-7 and TRBJ1-2, with 8 nucleotides matching TRBD1. There are 13 residues in the CDR3. Germline values: CDR1 SSHAT, CDR2 FNYEAQ (reference sequence). J was trimmed by 4 bases and V by 6 bases; bases with no gene match: 4.

The chain has TRBV10-1 and TRBJ1-1; D is perhaps TRBD1 (5 bases). Trimming left V 6 bases short and J 2 bases short, with 13 bases between. Germline V gene sequence: CDR1 WNHNN, CDR2 SYGVQD (reference sequence). The CDR3 covers 14 residues. CDR3 nucleotides: TGCGCCAGCAGCATGGACGGGACTAACACTGAAGCTTTCTTT. Residues: CASSMDGTNTEAFF.

The rearrangement joins TRBV6-1 to TRBJ1-2, with TRBD1 as a possible D gene (5 bases). The CDR3 has 11 amino acids. Germline CDR1 reads MNHNS; CDR2 reads SASEGT. The V end was cut by 1 base, the J end by 8 bases, with 5 bases between. CDR3 sequence: CASSEGGGYTF. CDR3 DNA: TGTGCCAGCAGTGAAGGGGGGGGCTACACCTTC.

This clone came up once. The chain combines TRBV4-2 with TRBJ1-2; D not resolved. V was trimmed by 0 bases and J by 5 bases, leaving 13 bases between them. The CDR3 covers 15 residues. Germline-derived CDR1 and CDR2 are LGHNA and YNFKEQ. The CDR3 DNA is TGTGCCAGCAGCCAAGATTTCGCAGCGAAGTATGGCTACACCTTC. Amino acids: CASSQDFAAKYGYTF.

The chain uses TRBV7-2 and TRBJ1-3; weak D call: TRBD1 (5 bases). Deletions cut 5 bases from V and 0 bases from J, with 11 bases between. The germline V gene has CDR1 SGHTA and CDR2 FQGNSA. The CDR3 is 15 amino acids. As DNA, the CDR3 is TGTGCCAGCAGCAATGCAGGGTACTCTGGAAACACCATATATTTT. It specifies CASSNAGYSGNTIYF.

The V and J genes are TRBV11-2 and TRBJ1-1; 9 nucleotides agree with TRBD1. Per germline, CDR1 SGHAT and CDR2 FQNNGV. CDR3 length equals 14 residues. Losses at the gene ends were 3 bases for V and 6 bases for J; bases not matched to a gene: 5. The CDR3 nucleotides read TGTGCCAGCAGCTTTACAGGGGGCGCGGCTGAAGCTTTCTTT. Encoded protein: CASSFTGGAAEAFF.

The V and J genes are TRBV2 and TRBJ2-1; 13 positions agree with TRBD2. Germline CDR1 reads SNHLY; CDR2 reads FYNNEI. This CDR3 is 17 amino acids long. Unmatched junction bases numbered 11, after V lost 6 bases and J lost 6 bases. The CDR3 loop is CASSGRLAGGTRNEQFF. The CDR3 coding sequence is TGTGCCAGCAGCGGGAGACTAGCGGGGGGTACCCGCAATGAGCAGTTCTTC.

This chain connects TRBV7-3 to TRBJ1-3; D perhaps matches TRBD1 (5 bases). This CDR3 contains 16 residues. Germline CDR1 SGHTA, CDR2 FQGTGA. Trimming removed 5 bases from V and 1 base from J, with 15 bases in between. CDR3 in amino acids: CASSPMSPGSGNTIYF. The CDR3 DNA is TGTGCCAGCAGCCCGATGTCCCCAGGGTCTGGAAACACCATATATTTT.

The chain combines TRBV5-1 with TRBJ2-5; possibly TRBD1 or TRBD2 for D (7 bases each). The CDR3 sequence is 13 residues long. Germline values: CDR1 SGHRS, CDR2 YFSETQ. V shed 3 bases and J shed 5 bases, with 11 bases lying between them. CDR3 nucleotides: TGCGCCAGCAGCTCCCAGGGGGGGGAGACCCAGTACTTC. Translation: CASSSQGGETQYF.

V is TRBV15 and J is TRBJ2-1, with D possibly TRBD1 on 6 matching bases. V shed 4 bases and J shed 7 bases, with 20 bases lying between them. This CDR3 is built from 16 residues. Germline V gene sequence: CDR1 LNHNV, CDR2 YYDKDF (reference sequence). The CDR3 DNA reads TGTGCCACCAGCATTGGAGACAGGCTGGCGGGTAATGAGCAGTTCTTC. Encoded protein: CATSIGDRLAGNEQFF.

The V call is TRBV7-9, the J call TRBJ1-1, with D unclear. Trimming pared 1 base from V and 2 bases from J, leaving 8 bases between. Germline V CDR1 and CDR2: SEHNR, FQNEAQ (reference sequence). This CDR3 region has 14 residues. The CDR3 DNA reads as TGTGCCAGCAGCTTAGTCATGGGCAACACTGAAGCTTTCTTT. It translates to CASSLVMGNTEAFF.

This sequence joins TRBV11-3 and TRBJ1-3; D is unresolved. The CDR3 extends over 13 amino acids. From germline, CDR1 is SGHNT and CDR2 YENEEA. The V end was cut by 0 bases, the J end by 2 bases, with 2 bases between. The CDR3 sequence is CASSLDPGNTIYF. The CDR3 coding sequence is TGTGCCAGCAGCTTAGATCCTGGAAACACCATATATTTT.

J is TRBJ1-2 and V is TRBV29-1; TRBD1 is a possible D gene (5 bases). In germline, CDR1 is SQVTM, CDR2 ANQGSEA. Deletions cut 4 bases from V and 6 bases from J, with 15 bases between. There are 13 residues in the CDR3. The CDR3 sequence: CSVVISGIDGYTF. CDR3 nucleotides: TGCAGCGTTGTGATCTCAGGGATAGATGGCTACACCTTC.

This chain uses TRBV18 with TRBJ2-1; unclear D gene. V lost 0 bases and J lost 0, with 9 bases in between. The CDR3 has 16 amino acids. Germline V gene lookup returns CDR1 KGHSH and CDR2 LQKENI. The CDR3 reads CASSPPSATSYNEQFF. The CDR3 DNA is TGTGCCAGCTCACCACCGAGCGCGACCTCCTACAATGAGCAGTTCTTC.

V and J are TRBV6-1 and TRBJ1-3, with a possible D match to TRBD1 (6 bases). The CDR3 sequence is 13 residues long. CDR1 and CDR2 (germline): MNHNS, SASEGT. V was pared by 6 bases and J by 2 bases, with 8 bases between. The CDR3 loop reads CASRRDTGNTIYF. CDR3 sequence (DNA): TGTGCCAGCAGGCGGGACACTGGAAACACCATATATTTT.

The chain has TRBV5-6 and TRBJ2-4; D gene unclear. This CDR3 has 14 residues. The V gene lost 4 bases and the J gene lost 11 bases, with 19 bases spanning the gap. The germline gives CDR1 SGHDT, CDR2 YYEEEE. The CDR3, as DNA: TGTGCCAGCAGCCCCGATCGATTATCTTCTGTTCAGTACTTC. Translation: CASSPDRLSSVQYF.